These T cell receptor beta chains were read from a single sample in a study of post-analysis software for immune sequencing data. TCRdb re-derived calls from the PCR reads in MiXCR, one entry per CDR3 protein. The table has about 540,000 distinct CDR3 sequences, roughly 34% seen once. The sequenced sample consisted of blood. Every receptor here comes from a girl younger than 18 with multiple sclerosis. Both conserved end residues are part of each CDR3.

V gene,J gene,CDR3 protein
TRBV5-1,TRBJ2-7,CASSSPWRTDGEQYF
TRBV7-3,TRBJ2-1,CASSLYPGQGAYNEQFF
TRBV6-5,TRBJ2-5,CASSYLGGETQYF
TRBV11-2,TRBJ2-1,CASTDTSYNEQFF
TRBV7-7,TRBJ2-1,CASSISGGASYNEQFF
TRBV20-1,TRBJ2-5,CSARLAGGGQETQYF
TRBV5-1,TRBJ2-6,CASSGTGANVLTF
TRBV6-1,TRBJ1-5,CASGVRGNQPQHF
TRBV14,TRBJ2-3,CASSHRADSDDTQYF
TRBV27,TRBJ2-1,CASSGDRETEQFF
TRBV7-2,TRBJ2-2,CASSLARVAGTGNTGELFF
TRBV12-5,TRBJ2-1,CASGLGQGDGVGNEQFF
TRBV9,TRBJ2-1,CASSVDASSYNEQFF
TRBV27,TRBJ2-5,CASSFDGPQETQYF
TRBV6-5,TRBJ1-2,CASSTRDGTVYGYTF
TRBV4-1,NA,CASSQVGTSEGPTYEQYF
TRBV12-3/TRBV12-4,TRBJ1-2,CASSFGGPDYGYTF
TRBV5-1,TRBJ2-7,CASSLSAASYEQYF
TRBV11-2,TRBJ2-7,CASSLVFYEQYF
TRBV29-1,TRBJ2-6,CSVTISGANVLTF
TRBV15,TRBJ2-3,CATSRVAGLTDTQYF
TRBV5-1,NA,CASSTRQGGTHEQYF
TRBV3-1,TRBJ1-2,CASSLYRGRARGYTF
TRBV6-5,TRBJ1-2,CASSYLGDLTNSNYGYTF
TRBV7-6,TRBJ2-4,CASSPGGENIQYF
TRBV27,TRBJ2-6,CASSDGQHSGANVLTF
TRBV4-1,TRBJ2-3,CASSQVPLSTDTQYF
TRBV10-3,TRBJ2-3,CAISVDRVGDTQYF
TRBV7-3,TRBJ2-6,CASSLTGGAGANVLTF
TRBV5-1,TRBJ2-1,CASSSLAGTLYNEQFF
TRBV10-3,NA,CTISESMGTGGGETQYF
TRBV14,TRBJ1-2,CASSQDLGRGGYTF
TRBV9,TRBJ2-3,CASSSEPTDTQYF
TRBV5-8,TRBJ1-5,CASSLRGILYQPQHF
TRBV6-5,TRBJ1-1,CASSRGTNTEAFF
TRBV12-3/TRBV12-4,TRBJ2-5,CASQDDSLGAQYF
TRBV6-5,TRBJ2-1,CASSYTRTSGAQTQFF
TRBV12-3/TRBV12-4,TRBJ2-5,CASSLRIAVGQETQYF
TRBV13,TRBJ2-1,CASSPGTHNEQFF
TRBV2,TRBJ2-1,CASKATSGGRYNEQFF
TRBV10-3,TRBJ2-3,CAINGQGGTDTQYF